These T cell receptor beta chains were read from a single sample in a study of T cell changes during pregnancy in multiple sclerosis. TCRdb's copy holds only in-frame clones and misses some; the assay was immunoSEQ multiplex PCR. This table has tens of thousands of clones, over 85% appearing once. Material: CD8+ T cells from peripheral blood mononuclear cells, obtained after pregnancy. These receptors came from a female donor with multiple sclerosis, enrolled in a pregnancy study. Each CDR3 is given with its conserved first and last residue. The D gene is left open where the match is weak. The size entry is marked missing in some rows and otherwise reads once, few, many or a size class.

. | few | TRBJ1-5 | TRBV27 | CASSPRFFSNQPQHF | TGTGCCAGCAGTCCCAGATTCTTTAGCAATCAGCCCCAGCATTTT
. | . | TRBJ2-3 | TRBV5-1 | CASSLAPSADTQYF | TGCGCCAGCAGCTTGGCCCCCAGCGCAGATACGCAGTATTTT
. | . | TRBJ1-1 | TRBV7-9 | CASSLGQAGFTEAFF | TGTGCCAGCAGCTTAGGTCAGGCGGGATTCACTGAAGCTTTCTTT
. | . | TRBJ1-2 | TRBV19 | CASSPRTEGGGYTF | TGTGCCAGTAGTCCGCGGACAGAAGGGGGTGGCTACACCTTC
. | . | TRBJ2-3 | TRBV6-5 | CASSYSLLHTDTQYF | TGTGCCAGCAGTTACTCGCTACTACACACAGATACGCAGTATTTT
TRBD1 | . | TRBJ1-1 | TRBV29-1 | CSVEKPRTGGLMNTEAFF | TGCAGCGTTGAAAAGCCTCGGACAGGGGGCTTAATGAACACTGAAGCTTTCTTT
. | once | TRBJ1-2 | TRBV9 | CASSEGHRFSNYGYTF | TGTGCCAGCAGCGAGGGGCACAGATTTTCCAACTATGGCTACACCTTC
TRBD1 | . | TRBJ2-7 | TRBV7-9 | CATASGRGLYEQYF | TGTGCCACCGCCTCAGGCAGGGGGCTGTACGAGCAGTACTTC
TRBD1 | . | TRBJ2-2 | TRBV27 | CASSFQGAGELFF | TGTGCCAGCAGTTTTCAGGGGGCCGGGGAGCTGTTTTTT
. | . | TRBJ1-1 | TRBV7-7 | CASSLELNTEAFF | TGTGCCAGCAGCTTAGAGCTGAACACTGAAGCTTTCTTT
. | . | TRBJ2-2 | TRBV6-5 | CASSYSKGSGELFF | TGTGCCAGCAGTTACTCGAAGGGGTCCGGGGAGCTGTTTTTT
TRBD1 | . | TRBJ2-7 | TRBV5-6 | CASSQGQGVLSEQYF | TGTGCCAGCAGCCAAGGGCAGGGGGTCCTTTCCGAGCAGTACTTC
TRBD1 | . | TRBJ2-7 | TRBV9 | CASSPRGQGAHEQYF | TGTGCCAGCAGCCCCAGGGGACAGGGGGCCCACGAGCAGTACTTC
TRBD1 | . | TRBJ1-1 | TRBV7-9 | CASSLGQGYTEAFF | TGTGCCAGCAGCCTGGGACAGGGGTACACTGAAGCTTTCTTT
TRBD2 | . | TRBJ2-2 | TRBV28 | CASSLLWPSGRHGELFF | TGTGCCAGCAGTTTATTATGGCCTAGCGGACGACACGGGGAGCTGTTTTTT
TRBD2 | . | TRBJ2-5 | TRBV9 | CASSDPAGSWGETQYF | TGTGCCAGCAGCGACCCAGCGGGGAGTTGGGGTGAGACCCAGTACTTC
. | . | TRBJ1-4 | TRBV5-8 | CASSLAGLDGEKLFF | TGTGCCAGCAGCTTGGCGGGACTGGACGGTGAAAAACTGTTTTTT
TRBD2 | . | TRBJ2-2 | TRBV6-1 | CASSEASGSTGELFF | TGTGCCAGCAGTGAGGCTAGCGGGAGCACCGGGGAGCTGTTTTTT
TRBD2 | . | TRBJ2-1 | TRBV13 | CASSSRGGYVGNEQFF | TGTGCCAGCAGCTCTCGGGGGGGATATGTGGGGAATGAGCAGTTCTTC
. | . | TRBJ1-1 | TRBV7-9 | CASKGVLNTEAFF | TGTGCCAGCAAGGGGGTATTGAACACTGAAGCTTTCTTT
. | . | TRBJ2-1 | TRBV5-5 | CASRRDAGEQFF | TGTGCCAGCAGGCGGGACGCGGGTGAGCAGTTCTTC
TRBD1 | . | TRBJ1-5 | TRBV7-9 | CASSLFTGGAVQPQHF | TGTGCCAGCAGCCTATTTACAGGGGGCGCTGTTCAGCCCCAGCATTTT
TRBD1 | . | TRBJ2-1 | TRBV9 | CASSVDLTGDSYNEQFF | TGTGCCAGCAGCGTAGACCTGACAGGGGACTCCTACAATGAGCAGTTCTTC
TRBD2 | . | TRBJ2-3 | TRBV7-9 | CASRDASGGATDTQYF | TGTGCCAGCAGGGATGCTAGCGGGGGGGCCACAGATACGCAGTATTTT
TRBD1 | . | TRBJ2-2 | TRBV6-5 | CASSPGTGETGELFF | TGTGCCAGCAGTCCCGGGACAGGGGAAACCGGGGAGCTGTTTTTT
. | . | TRBJ1-6 | TRBV6-1 | CASIQGTTYNSPLHF | TGTGCCAGCATCCAGGGGACCACCTATAATTCACCCCTCCACTTT
. | once | TRBJ1-2 | TRBV19 | CATLGDNVSNYGYTF | TGTGCCACCTTGGGGGACAACGTATCTAACTATGGCTACACCTTC
. | once | TRBJ2-7 | TRBV11-2 | CASSFSRGYEQYF | TGTGCCAGCAGCTTCAGCAGGGGCTACGAGCAGTACTTC
TRBD2 | . | TRBJ2-1 | TRBV5-5 | CASSPGLAGGPPVNEQFF | TGTGCCAGCAGCCCGGGACTAGCGGGAGGGCCTCCGGTCAATGAGCAGTTCTTC
. | few | TRBJ1-1 | TRBV16 | CASSQFDTSNTEAFF | TGTGCCAGCAGCCAGTTCGACACCTCGAACACTGAAGCTTTCTTT
. | . | TRBJ2-7 | TRBV5-6 | CASSTPDWSSSYEQYF | TGTGCCAGCAGCACGCCGGACTGGTCGAGCTCCTACGAGCAGTACTTC
. | . | TRBJ2-5 | TRBV7-2 | CASSIRRAGGGETQYF | TGTGCCAGCAGCATAAGAAGAGCGGGCGGAGGTGAGACCCAGTACTTC
. | . | TRBJ2-7 | TRBV27 | CASSSYSGGLVNEQYF | TGTGCCAGCAGTTCGTACTCAGGGGGACTTGTCAACGAGCAGTACTTC
. | . | TRBJ1-5 | TRBV4-2 | CASSQDRNSNQPQHF | TGTGCCAGCAGCCAAGACAGGAATAGCAATCAGCCCCAGCATTTT
. | . | TRBJ2-7 | TRBV28 | CASRQGAYEQYF | TGTGCCAGCAGACAGGGAGCCTACGAGCAGTACTTC
. | . | TRBJ1-2 | TRBV4-1 | CASSRERGYGYTF | TGCGCCAGCAGCCGGGAAAGGGGCTATGGCTACACCTTC
TRBD2 | . | TRBJ2-7 | TRBV6-6 | CASSSGRSHEQYF | TGTGCCAGCAGTAGCGGGAGATCCCACGAGCAGTACTTC
TRBD1 | . | TRBJ2-3 | TRBV9 | CASSADRGADTQYF | TGTGCCAGCAGCGCGGACAGGGGAGCAGATACGCAGTATTTT
TRBD1 | . | TRBJ1-2 | TRBV4-1 | CASSQSKTGIYGYTF | TGCGCCAGCAGCCAATCCAAGACAGGGATCTATGGCTACACCTTC
TRBD1 | once | TRBJ1-2 | TRBV5-1 | CASSSVGTGDNYGYTF | TGCGCCAGCAGCTCCGTAGGGACAGGAGATAACTATGGCTACACCTTC
. | . | TRBJ2-1 | TRBV21-1 | CASSKALGGHLYNEQFF | TGTGCCAGCAGCAAAGCGCTAGGGGGACACCTCTACAATGAGCAGTTCTTC
. | once | TRBJ2-3 | TRBV9 | CASTGQRTDTQYF | TGTGCCAGCACCGGACAGCGCACAGATACGCAGTATTTT
. | few | TRBJ2-5 | TRBV30 | CAWSKDRLGTQYF | TGTGCCTGGAGTAAGGATCGACTGGGGACCCAGTACTTC
TRBD1 | once | TRBJ1-3 | TRBV15 | CATSGTGTGPRNTIYF | TGTGCCACCAGCGGAACCGGGACAGGCCCAAGGAACACCATATATTTT
. | . | TRBJ1-1 | TRBV7-9 | CASSPYAGTEAFF | TGTGCCAGCAGCCCTTATGCGGGAACTGAAGCTTTCTTT
. | . | TRBJ1-1 | TRBV14 | CASRKGGGALTPEAFF | TGTGCCAGCAGGAAAGGGGGGGGCGCTCTTACCCCTGAAGCTTTCTTT
. | . | TRBJ1-1 | TRBV27 | CASSLSPGMNTEAFF | TGTGCCAGCAGTTTATCGCCAGGAATGAACACTGAAGCTTTCTTT
. | . | TRBJ2-1 | TRBV9 | CASSVAAYNEQFF | TGTGCCAGCAGCGTAGCGGCCTACAATGAGCAGTTCTTC